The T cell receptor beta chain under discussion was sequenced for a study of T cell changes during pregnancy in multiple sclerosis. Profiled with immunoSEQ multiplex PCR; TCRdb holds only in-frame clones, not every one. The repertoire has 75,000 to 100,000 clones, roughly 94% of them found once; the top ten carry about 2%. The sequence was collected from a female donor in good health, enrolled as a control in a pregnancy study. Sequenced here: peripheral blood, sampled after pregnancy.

The CDR3 DNA follows: TGTGCCAGCAGGTCCGCGGGGGCAGGGAGGCAGCCCCAGCATTTT. Translation gives CASRSAGAGRQPQHF. The rearrangement joins TRBV6-5 to TRBJ1-5; weak D call: TRBD1 (6 bases). Deletions cut 6 bases from V and 7 bases from J, with 19 bases between. The CDR3 totals 15 residues. From germline, CDR1 is MNHEY and CDR2 SVGAGI.